Following are 8 T cell receptor beta chains from one sample sequenced in a study of vaccination effects on CD4 cells after COVID-19. The antigens of these receptors remain unknown. Repertoires were generated with immunoSEQ multiplex PCR, while TCRdb's copy carries only in-frame clones and drops some. In the table there are over 45,000 clones, approximately 65% of which are singletons. Subsequent to a culture period of about ten days, CD4+ T cells were isolated. Sequencing was performed on CD4+ T cells from PBMCs cultured without peptide, taken before COVID-19 vaccination. These receptor sequences come from a human donor who received a COVID-19 vaccine.

J is TRBJ2-5 and V is TRBV18, with TRBD2 identical over 14 bases. Germline V gives CDR1 KGHSH, CDR2 LQKENI. The CDR3 spans 16 residues. The V segment lost 3 bases and the J segment 4 bases; nucleotides outside the gene matches: 4. In DNA, the CDR3 is TGTGCCAGCTCACCTCTGGGACTAGCGGGGGCAGAGACCCAGTACTTC. It is translated as CASSPLGLAGAETQYF.

This chain links TRBV7-2 with TRBJ2-3; 10 bases agree with TRBD2. The V gene's germline CDR1 is SGHTA and CDR2 FQGNSA. The CDR3 extends over 17 amino acids. The V gene end was trimmed by 1 base and the J gene end by 5 bases; junction bases not matched to a gene: 9. The CDR3 nucleotides are TGTGCCAGCAGCTTAGGGGTTAGCGGGGGGCCCGTAGATACGCAGTATTTT. Protein sequence: CASSLGVSGGPVDTQYF.

Comment on this clone: The sample carries other DNA sequences with the same CDR3. This chain uses TRBV28 with TRBJ1-2, with TRBD1 matching over 7 bases. The CDR3 is 13 residues long. Germline CDR1 MDHEN, CDR2 SYDVKM. J was trimmed by 2 bases and V by 3 bases; bases with no gene match: 0. The CDR3 spells CASSLGQNYGYTF. The CDR3 DNA reads TGTGCCAGCAGTTTGGGACAGAACTATGGCTACACCTTC.

The V and J genes are TRBV5-1 and TRBJ2-1, with 9 nucleotides matching TRBD2. The V gene end was trimmed by 0 bases and the J gene end by 8 bases; junction bases not matched to a gene: 6. This CDR3 has 15 residues. Germline V lookup: CDR1 SGHRS, CDR2 YFSETQ. The CDR3 spells CASSLGAGGPHEQFF. The CDR3 nucleotides read TGCGCCAGCAGCTTGGGGGCGGGAGGGCCGCATGAGCAGTTCTTC.

CDR3 region: CASSQDPPGATLPNEQFF. DNA for the CDR3: TGTGCCAGCAGCCAAGATCCGCCAGGGGCCACCCTGCCTAATGAGCAGTTCTTC. The chain employs TRBV3-1 (or the pseudogene TRBV3-2) and TRBJ2-1; a weak D match, TRBD1 (6 bases). Trimming stripped 0 bases from V and 7 bases from J, with 22 bases between. Germline CDR1 reads LGHDT; CDR2 reads YNNKEL (reference sequence). The CDR3 loop spans 18 amino acids.

In this sample, this clone turned up once. The J gene is TRBJ2-7, the V gene TRBV10-3; possibly TRBD1 for D (6 bases). The V end was cut by 5 bases, the J end by 4 bases, with 9 bases between. Per the germline V gene, CDR1 is ENHRY and CDR2 is SYGVKD. The CDR3 totals 12 residues. The CDR3 DNA follows: TGTGCCATCAGTCAGACAGGTTACGAGCAGTACTTC. Residues: CAISQTGYEQYF.

This clone was seen a single time. CDR3: CASSPFIQETQYF. The CDR3 nucleotides read TGTGCCAGCTCACCGTTCATCCAAGAGACCCAGTACTTC. The chain has TRBV18 and TRBJ2-5; D is unresolved. The CDR3 loop spans 13 amino acids. From germline, CDR1 is KGHSH and CDR2 LQKENI. V gave up 3 bases and J gave up 1 base, with 6 bases separating them.

This clone was counted between two and nine times. The rearrangement joins TRBV3-1 (or the pseudogene TRBV3-2) to TRBJ1-1; unclear D gene. The germline V and J ends were trimmed by 4 bases and 1 base, with 13 bases remaining between them. This CDR3 has 15 amino acids. Germline loops: CDR1 LGHDT, CDR2 YNNKEL (reference sequence). CDR3: CASSLLVGANTEAFF. The CDR3 nucleotides read TGTGCCAGCAGCCTTCTAGTGGGCGCGAACACTGAAGCTTTCTTT.